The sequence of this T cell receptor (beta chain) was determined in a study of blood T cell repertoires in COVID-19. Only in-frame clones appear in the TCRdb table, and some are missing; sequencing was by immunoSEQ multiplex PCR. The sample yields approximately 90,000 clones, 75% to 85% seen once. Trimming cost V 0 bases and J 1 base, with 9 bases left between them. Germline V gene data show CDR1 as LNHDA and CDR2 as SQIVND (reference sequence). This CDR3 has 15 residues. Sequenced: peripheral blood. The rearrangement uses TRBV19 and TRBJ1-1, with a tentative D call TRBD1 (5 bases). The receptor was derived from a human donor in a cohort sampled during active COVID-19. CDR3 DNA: TGTGCCAGTAGTATAGATTCAGGGTGGAACACTGAAGCTTTCTTT. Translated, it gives CASSIDSGWNTEAFF.